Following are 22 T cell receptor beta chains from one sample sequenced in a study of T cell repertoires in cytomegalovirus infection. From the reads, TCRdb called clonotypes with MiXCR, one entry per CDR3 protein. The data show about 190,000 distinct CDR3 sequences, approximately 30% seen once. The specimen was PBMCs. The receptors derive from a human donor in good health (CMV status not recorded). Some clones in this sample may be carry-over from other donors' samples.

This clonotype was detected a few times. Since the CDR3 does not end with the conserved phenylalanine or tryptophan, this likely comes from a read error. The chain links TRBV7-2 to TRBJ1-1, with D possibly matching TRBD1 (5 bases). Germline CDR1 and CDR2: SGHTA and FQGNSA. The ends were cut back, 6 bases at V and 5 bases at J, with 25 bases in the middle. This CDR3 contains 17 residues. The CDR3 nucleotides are TGTGCCAGCAGTCGAGACCCCGACTGGGACGGGGATACTGAAGCTTTCCTT. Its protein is CASSRDPDWDGDTEAFL.

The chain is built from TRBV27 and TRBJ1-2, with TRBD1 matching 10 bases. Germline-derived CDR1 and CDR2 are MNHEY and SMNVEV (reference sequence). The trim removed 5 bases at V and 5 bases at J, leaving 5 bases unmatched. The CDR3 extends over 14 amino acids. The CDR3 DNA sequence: TGTGCCAGCAGTCCGACAGGGGGCCCTTATGGCTACACCTTC. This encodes CASSPTGGPYGYTF.

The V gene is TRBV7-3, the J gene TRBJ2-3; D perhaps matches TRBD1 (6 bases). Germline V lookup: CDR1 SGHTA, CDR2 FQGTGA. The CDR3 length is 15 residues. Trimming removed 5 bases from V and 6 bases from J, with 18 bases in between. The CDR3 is CASSPTGRPGDTQYF. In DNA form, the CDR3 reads TGTGCCAGCAGCCCAACAGGGCGCCCCGGGGATACGCAGTATTTT.

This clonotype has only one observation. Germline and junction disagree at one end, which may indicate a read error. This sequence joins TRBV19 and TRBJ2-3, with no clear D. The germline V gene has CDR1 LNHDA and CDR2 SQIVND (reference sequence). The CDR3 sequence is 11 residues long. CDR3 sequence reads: CARSRTDTQYF. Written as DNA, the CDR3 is TGTGCCAGAAGTAGGACAGATACGCAGTATTTT.

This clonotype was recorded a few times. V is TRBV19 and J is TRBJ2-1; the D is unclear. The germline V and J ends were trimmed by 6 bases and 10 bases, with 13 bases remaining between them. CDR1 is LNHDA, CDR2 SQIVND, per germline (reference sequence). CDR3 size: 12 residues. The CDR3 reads CASSFSPGEQFF. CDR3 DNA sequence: TGTGCCAGTAGCTTCAGCCCCGGGGAGCAGTTCTTC.

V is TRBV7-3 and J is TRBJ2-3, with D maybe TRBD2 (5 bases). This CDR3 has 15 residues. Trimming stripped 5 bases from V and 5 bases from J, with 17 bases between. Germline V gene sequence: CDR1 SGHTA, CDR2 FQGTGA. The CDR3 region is CASSPPPRVGDTQYF. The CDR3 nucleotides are TGTGCCAGCAGCCCCCCTCCGCGGGTGGGAGATACGCAGTATTTT.

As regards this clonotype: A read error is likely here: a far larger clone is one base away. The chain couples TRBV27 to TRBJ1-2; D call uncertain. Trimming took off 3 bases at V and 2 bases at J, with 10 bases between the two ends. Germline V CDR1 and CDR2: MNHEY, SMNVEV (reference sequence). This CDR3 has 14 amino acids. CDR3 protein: CASSLQRANYGYTF. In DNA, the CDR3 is TGTGCCAGCAGTTTGCAGCGGGCGAACTATGGCTACACCTTC.

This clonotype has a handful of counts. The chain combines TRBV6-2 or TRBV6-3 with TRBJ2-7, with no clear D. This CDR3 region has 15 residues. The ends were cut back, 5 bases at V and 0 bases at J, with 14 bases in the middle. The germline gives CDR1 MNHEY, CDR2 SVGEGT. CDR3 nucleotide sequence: TGTGCCAGCAGTACCGGCGACGCAGACTCCTACGAGCAGTACTTC. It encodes CASSTGDADSYEQYF.

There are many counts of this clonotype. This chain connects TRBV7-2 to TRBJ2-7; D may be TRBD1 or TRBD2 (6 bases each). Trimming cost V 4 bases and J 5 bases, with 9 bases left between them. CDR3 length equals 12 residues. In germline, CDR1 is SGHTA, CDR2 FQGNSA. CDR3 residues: CASSYREDEQYF. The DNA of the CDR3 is TGTGCCAGCAGCTACAGGGAGGACGAGCAGTACTTC.

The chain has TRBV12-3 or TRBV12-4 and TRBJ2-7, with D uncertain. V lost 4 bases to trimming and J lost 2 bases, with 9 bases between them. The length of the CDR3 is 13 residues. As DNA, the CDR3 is TGTGCCAGCAGTTGGACGGAAGCCTACGAGCAGTACTTC. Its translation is CASSWTEAYEQYF.

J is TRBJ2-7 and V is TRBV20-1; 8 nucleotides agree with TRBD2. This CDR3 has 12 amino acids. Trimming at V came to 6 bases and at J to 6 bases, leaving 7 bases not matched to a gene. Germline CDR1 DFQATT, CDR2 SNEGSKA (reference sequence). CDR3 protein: CSAPRGGGEQYF. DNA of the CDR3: TGCAGTGCCCCTCGGGGGGGCGGCGAGCAGTACTTC.

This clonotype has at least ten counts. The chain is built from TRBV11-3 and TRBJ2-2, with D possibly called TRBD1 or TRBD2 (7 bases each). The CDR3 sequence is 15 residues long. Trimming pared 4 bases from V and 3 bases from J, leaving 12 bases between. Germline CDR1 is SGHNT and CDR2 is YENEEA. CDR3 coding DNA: TGTGCCAGCAGCTCCCAGGGGGGGGACACCGGGGAGCTGTTTTTT. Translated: CASSSQGGDTGELFF.

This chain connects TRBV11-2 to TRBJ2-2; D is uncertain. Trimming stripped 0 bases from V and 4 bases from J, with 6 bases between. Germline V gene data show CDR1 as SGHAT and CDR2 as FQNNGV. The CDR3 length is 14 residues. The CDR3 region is CASSLDFRTGELFF. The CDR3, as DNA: TGTGCCAGCAGCTTAGATTTCCGCACCGGGGAGCTGTTTTTT.

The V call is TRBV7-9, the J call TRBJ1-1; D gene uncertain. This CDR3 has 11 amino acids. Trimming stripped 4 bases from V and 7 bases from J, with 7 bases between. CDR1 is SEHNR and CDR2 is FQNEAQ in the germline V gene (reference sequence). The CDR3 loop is CASSWGIEAFF. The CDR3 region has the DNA TGTGCCAGCAGCTGGGGAATTGAAGCTTTCTTT.

CDR3 nucleotide sequence: TGTGCCAGCAGCCATGTGGGACACGGGTTGGAAGAAGCTGGGTGGCCCCAGCATTTT. It yields the protein CASSHVGHGLEEAGWPQHF. The rearrangement links TRBV7-9 to TRBJ1-5, with D tentatively TRBD1 (6 bases). This CDR3 has 19 residues. With 5 bases removed from V and 9 bases from J, the gap between germline ends came to 32 bases. Germline V CDR1 and CDR2: SEHNR, FQNEAQ (reference sequence).

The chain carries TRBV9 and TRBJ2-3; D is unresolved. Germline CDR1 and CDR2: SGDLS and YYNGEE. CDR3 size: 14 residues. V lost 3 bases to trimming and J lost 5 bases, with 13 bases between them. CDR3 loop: CASSARRIEDTQYF. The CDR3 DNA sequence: TGTGCCAGCAGCGCCCGGCGAATCGAAGATACGCAGTATTTT.

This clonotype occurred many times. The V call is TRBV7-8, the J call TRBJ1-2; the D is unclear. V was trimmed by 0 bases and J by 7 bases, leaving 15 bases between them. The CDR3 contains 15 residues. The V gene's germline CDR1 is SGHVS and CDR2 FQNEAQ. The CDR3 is CASSLARVIYGGYTF. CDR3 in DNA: TGTGCCAGCAGCTTAGCGAGGGTTATCTACGGTGGCTACACCTTC.

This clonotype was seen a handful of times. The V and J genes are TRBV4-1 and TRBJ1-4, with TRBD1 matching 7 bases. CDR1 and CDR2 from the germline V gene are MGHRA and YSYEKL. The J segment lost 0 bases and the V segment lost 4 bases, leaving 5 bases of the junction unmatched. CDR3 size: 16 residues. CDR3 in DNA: TGCGCCAGCAGCCTCGGGACAGCGCCAACTAATGAAAAACTGTTTTTT. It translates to CASSLGTAPTNEKLFF.

CDR3 region: CSVGQKGGAFF. The CDR3 DNA sequence: TGCAGCGTTGGGCAGAAGGGGGGTGCTTTCTTT. This chain uses TRBV29-1 with TRBJ1-1, with TRBD1 as a possible D gene (6 bases). The ends were cut back, 4 bases at V and 11 bases at J, with 14 bases in the middle. Germline CDR1 SQVTM, CDR2 ANQGSEA. The CDR3 length is 11 residues. Full variable domain (rest looked up from reference TRBV29-1 and TRBJ1-1): SAVISQKPSRDICQRGTSLTIQCQVDSQVTMMFWYRQQPGQSLTLIATANQGSEATYESGFVIDKFPISRPNLTFSTLTVSNMSPEDSSIYLCSVGQKGGAFFGQGTRLTVV.

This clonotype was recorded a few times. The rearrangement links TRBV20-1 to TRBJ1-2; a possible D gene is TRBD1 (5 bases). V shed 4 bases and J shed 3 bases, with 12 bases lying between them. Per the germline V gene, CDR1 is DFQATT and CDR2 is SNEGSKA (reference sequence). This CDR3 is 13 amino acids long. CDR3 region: CSATPGTDYGYTF. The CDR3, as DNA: TGCAGTGCTACCCCCGGGACGGACTATGGCTACACCTTC.

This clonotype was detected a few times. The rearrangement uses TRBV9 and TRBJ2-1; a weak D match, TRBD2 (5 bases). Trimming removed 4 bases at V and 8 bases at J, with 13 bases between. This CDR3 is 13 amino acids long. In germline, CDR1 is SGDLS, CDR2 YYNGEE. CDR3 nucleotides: TGTGCCAGCAGCCGAGCGGCGGTCGATGAGCAGTTCTTC. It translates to CASSRAAVDEQFF.

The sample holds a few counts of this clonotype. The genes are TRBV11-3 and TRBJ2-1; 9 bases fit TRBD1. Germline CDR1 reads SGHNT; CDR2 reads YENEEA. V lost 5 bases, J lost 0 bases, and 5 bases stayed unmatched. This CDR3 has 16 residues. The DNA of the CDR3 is TGTGCCAGCAGCACCCAGACAGGGGGCTCCTACAATGAGCAGTTCTTC. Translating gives CASSTQTGGSYNEQFF. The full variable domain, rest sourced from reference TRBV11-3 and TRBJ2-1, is EAGVVQSPRYKIIEKKQPVAFWCNPISGHNTLYWYLQNLGQGPELLIRYENEEAVDDSQLPKDRFSAERLKGVDSTLKIQPAELGDSAVYLCASSTQTGGSYNEQFFGPGTRLTVL.